This is a list of T cell receptor beta chains from one sample in a study of human T cells and chemical hapten exposure. One entry per CDR3 protein results from TCRdb running MiXCR on the RACE reads. Of about 270,000 distinct CDR3 sequences listed, around 7.7% were seen once; the top ten hold around 1.2%. This specimen was whole blood, taken in connection with sensitization to the hapten diphenylcyclopropenone (DPC). The receptors originated from a man between 18 and 35 years old with alopecia areata. Some clones in this sample may be carry-over from other donors' samples. CDR3s leave out the opening cysteine and the closing phenylalanine or tryptophan.

cdr3_aa,j_call,v_call
ASSTRQEPSNQPQH,TRBJ1-5,TRBV19
ASSQEGGAF,TRBJ1-1,TRBV14
AISDSGASYEQY,TRBJ2-7,TRBV10-3
ASSPTKGTVYEQY,TRBJ2-7,TRBV4-2
SVERGTQY,TRBJ2-5,TRBV29-1
AISESIPQETQY,TRBJ2-5,TRBV10-3
ASSVAPLDRVGNTEAF,TRBJ1-1,TRBV9
ASSLAIQGASTDTQY,TRBJ2-3,TRBV7-2
ASSELRQGTYEQY,TRBJ2-7,TRBV25-1
SASDRGLNQPQH,TRBJ1-5,TRBV20-1
ASSFGKDGYT,TRBJ1-2,TRBV7-3
ASSPSTQAISGPQH,TRBJ1-5,TRBV6-6
ASSQEVRQPQH,TRBJ1-5,TRBV4-1
SARDKGQSNQPQH,TRBJ1-5,TRBV20-1
ASSLQDNTEAF,TRBJ1-1,TRBV7-3
ASSDRDTPYYGYT,TRBJ1-2,TRBV6-5
ASSVPGAGANVLT,TRBJ2-6,TRBV27
AISDKKGGQKLF,TRBJ1-4,TRBV10-3
ASSLDYVETQY,TRBJ2-5,TRBV11-2
ASRTRAPGEAF,TRBJ1-1,TRBV28
SVVEKGAYQETQY,TRBJ2-5,TRBV29-1
ASSLGTGAKNIQY,TRBJ2-4,TRBV5-1
SARTGGFNSPLH,TRBJ1-6,TRBV20-1
ASSLSPPTRDEKLF,TRBJ1-4,TRBV7-2
ASSVGTFVANSPLH,TRBJ1-6,TRBV9
ASSYSNMPGQEEAF,TRBJ1-1,TRBV6-5
ASTPFTLGQAYYEQY,TRBJ2-7,TRBV28
ASSTGTGELF,TRBJ2-2,TRBV5-1
ASSPSPRALKTQGHYGYT,TRBJ1-2,TRBV11-2
ASSVLPEGQNGYT,TRBJ1-2,TRBV9
SAPLTGGREKLF,TRBJ1-4,TRBV20-1
ASSLRGQTTDTQY,TRBJ2-3,TRBV7-2
ASSFRGVETQY,TRBJ2-5,TRBV7-9
ASSRTDTLRYNEQF,TRBJ2-1,TRBV11-3
ATSRDPENTEAF,TRBJ1-1,TRBV15